This T cell receptor beta chain emerged from a study of cytomegalovirus exposure and HLA in healthy donors. With respect to this clone: As yet, its antigen is unknown.

Study-level findings and limits: The authors later found TCR association rates varying by HLA locus, with DRB1 most and HLA-C fewest. It has been reported that TCR beta sequences accurately predicted the HLA-A and HLA-B alleles of most subjects. Exclusion as indistinguishable affected some V segments, including TRBV6-2 and TRBV6-3.

The donors comprised healthy bone marrow donors. The PCR used 60 Vbeta and 13 Jbeta primers. Profiled with immunoSEQ multiplex PCR; TCRdb holds only in-frame clones, not every one. The sample contains roughly 180,000 clones, roughly 80% of which appear only once. This CDR3 is built from 18 residues. In germline, CDR1 is SEHNR, CDR2 FQNEAQ (reference sequence). After removal of 5 bases from V and 5 bases from J, the junction contained 17 bases not matched to a gene. Sequencing used PBMCs. The genes are TRBV7-9 and TRBJ2-3, with 9 bases fitting TRBD2. The receptor was derived from a female donor in good health and CMV-seronegative. The CDR3 spells CASSALSRRASGEDTQYF. Here the CDR3 DNA reads TGTGCCAGCAGCGCGCTCTCGCGGCGGGCTAGCGGGGAAGATACGCAGTATTTT.